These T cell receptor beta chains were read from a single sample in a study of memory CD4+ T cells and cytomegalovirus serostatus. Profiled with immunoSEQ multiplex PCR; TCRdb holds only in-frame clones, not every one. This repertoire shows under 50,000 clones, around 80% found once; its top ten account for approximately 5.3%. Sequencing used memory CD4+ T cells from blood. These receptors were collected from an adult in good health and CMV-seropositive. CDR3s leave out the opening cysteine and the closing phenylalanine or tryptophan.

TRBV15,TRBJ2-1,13,ATSFIARGANEQF
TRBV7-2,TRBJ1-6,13,ASSPGSSDNSPLH
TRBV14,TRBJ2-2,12,ASSLGLATGELF
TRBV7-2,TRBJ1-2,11,ASSLTTGYGYT
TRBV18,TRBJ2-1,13,ASSAPGSRDNEQF
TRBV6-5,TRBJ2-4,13,ASRRTGGGSDIQY
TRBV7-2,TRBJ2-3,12,ASSPGRSTDTQY
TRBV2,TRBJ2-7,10,ASKSSGYEQY
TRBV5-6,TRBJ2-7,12,ASIEKGQGDEQY
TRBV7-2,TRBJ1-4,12,ASSLRARDGKLF
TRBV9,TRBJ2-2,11,ASSATVTGELF
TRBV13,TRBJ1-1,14,ASSRGRGQGHTEAF
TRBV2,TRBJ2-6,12,ASSREAGANVLT
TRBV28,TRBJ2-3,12,ASWRGGSVDTQY
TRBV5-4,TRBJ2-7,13,ASSLGLTSIYEQY
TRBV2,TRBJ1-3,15,ASSEAPGASSGNTIY
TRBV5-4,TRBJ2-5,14,ASSLGGRGEQETQY
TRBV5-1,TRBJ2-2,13,ASSLGQGASGELF
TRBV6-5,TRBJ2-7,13,ASSYSMAGSYEQY
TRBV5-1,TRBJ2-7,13,ASSSGVVSSYEQY
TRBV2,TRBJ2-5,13,ASSVGGLQGETQY
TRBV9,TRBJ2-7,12,ASSDSSSFYEQY
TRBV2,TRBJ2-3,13,ASRGGTGMADTQY
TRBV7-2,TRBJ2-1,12,ASNLNRRYNEQF
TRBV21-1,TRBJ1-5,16,ASSRGPRLSPSNQPQH
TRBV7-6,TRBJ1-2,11,ASSPQGNYGYT
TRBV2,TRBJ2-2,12,ASSQEVNTGELF
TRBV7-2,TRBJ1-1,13,ASSSGRSMNTEAF